This T cell receptor beta chain stems from a study of shared clonotypes between healthy human individuals. Clones were sequenced by immunoSEQ multiplex PCR, and TCRdb holds only the in-frame ones, with some missing. The table records 1 million to 1.3 million clones, around 82% of them present only once. A few counts support this clone. This CDR3 contains 15 residues. Trimming pared 2 bases from V and 4 bases from J, leaving 12 bases between. The source is a man aged 18 to 29 in good health. Some clones in this sample may be carry-over from other donors' samples. Material: memory CD4+ T cells from PBMCs. Sample subset: CD45RA-negative fraction. The rearrangement links TRBV23-1 to TRBJ1-5, with D hard to call. TRBV23-1 is identified as an open reading frame with a role that is uncertain. DNA of the CDR3: TGCGCCAGCAGTCAACTTTTTGAGGAGAATCAGCCCCAGCATTTT. Translation gives CASSQLFEENQPQHF.